These 32 T cell receptor beta chains were sequenced from one sample in a study of blood T cell repertoires in COVID-19. The assay was immunoSEQ multiplex PCR, and TCRdb's table has in-frame clones only and misses some. The sample has about 70,000 clones, 83% seen once. Sequencing was carried out using peripheral blood. The receptors come from a man under 40 with COVID-19, enrolled during active disease.

CDR3 in DNA: TGTGCCAGCCATGAGGGGGACACTGAAGCTTTCTTT. Residues: CASHEGDTEAFF. The chain joins TRBV6-5 to TRBJ1-1, with D tentatively TRBD1 (6 bases). The germline gives CDR1 MNHEY, CDR2 SVGAGI. The CDR3 contains 12 residues. Trimming removed 8 bases at V and 3 bases at J, with 10 bases between.

This clone was recorded once. The V call is TRBV19, the J call TRBJ1-6; D gene unclear. The CDR3 loop spans 13 amino acids. Trimming removed 7 bases from V and 9 bases from J, with 13 bases in between. Germline CDR1 is LNHDA and CDR2 is SQIVND (reference sequence). The CDR3 DNA follows: TGTGCCAGTAACCCAGGAGAGGGTTCACCCCTCCACTTT. Translated: CASNPGEGSPLHF.

The chain employs TRBV19 and TRBJ1-5; D remains ambiguous. CDR3 length equals 15 residues. V lost 7 bases and J lost 7, with 20 bases in between. Germline-derived CDR1 and CDR2 are LNHDA and SQIVND (reference sequence). CDR3 region: CASTPMGESTQPQHF. In DNA form, the CDR3 reads TGTGCCAGTACCCCTATGGGAGAGAGTACCCAGCCCCAGCATTTT.

This clone was detected only a few times. The chain recombines TRBV13 with TRBJ2-1, with 11 bases aligning to TRBD2. The length of the CDR3 is 14 residues. Germline V lookup: CDR1 PRHDT, CDR2 FYEKMQ (reference sequence). V lost 5 bases to trimming and J lost 11 bases; unmatched junction nucleotides: 8. This chain's CDR3 is CASSARLAGSKQFF. The CDR3 coding sequence is TGTGCCAGCAGCGCTCGACTAGCGGGGTCTAAGCAGTTCTTC.

The chain is built from TRBV19 and TRBJ1-1, with 7 bases fitting TRBD1. The CDR3 loop spans 13 amino acids. The V and J ends lost 5 bases and 7 bases, in that order; junction bases with no gene match: 7. From germline, CDR1 is LNHDA and CDR2 SQIVND (reference sequence). As DNA, the CDR3 is TGTGCCAGTAGTGCCAGGGGGTACCTTGAAGCTTTCTTT. Amino acid sequence: CASSARGYLEAFF.

This clone was counted a single time. The chain combines TRBV28 with TRBJ2-4, with D maybe TRBD1 (6 bases). The V end lost 6 bases, the J end lost 1 base, and 16 bases lay between the germline ends. CDR1 is MDHEN, CDR2 SYDVKM, per germline. The CDR3 is made up of 16 amino acids. The CDR3 is CASSTNRAVAKNIQYF. The CDR3 region has the DNA TGTGCCAGCAGCACTAACAGGGCAGTTGCCAAAAACATTCAGTACTTC.

This clone appeared once. V gene TRBV6-1 combines with J gene TRBJ1-1; 11 bases agree with TRBD1. With V trimmed by 3 bases and J by 4 bases, 1 base remained unmatched. CDR1 MNHNS and CDR2 SASEGT come from the germline V gene. CDR3 length: 14 residues. The chain's CDR3 is CASSEGQGVTEAFF. CDR3 nucleotide sequence: TGTGCCAGCAGTGAGGGACAGGGGGTCACTGAAGCTTTCTTT.

The CDR3 loop is CASSYGGGEAFF. CDR3 DNA sequence: TGTGCCAGCAGTTACGGGGGCGGTGAAGCTTTCTTT. The chain employs TRBV6-2 or TRBV6-3 and TRBJ1-1, with D tentatively TRBD1 (6 bases). This CDR3 has 12 amino acids. V was clipped by 2 bases and J by 7 bases, with 8 bases between them. Looked up from germline, CDR1 is MNHEY and CDR2 is SVGEGT.

The rearrangement joins TRBV10-3 to TRBJ2-1; perhaps TRBD2 as D (5 bases). CDR3 length: 13 amino acids. V dropped 10 bases and J dropped 3 bases, with 13 bases sitting between them. Per germline, CDR1 ENHRY and CDR2 SYGVKD. The CDR3 region has the DNA TGTGCCAAAACTAGTTCTCTCTACAATGAGCAGTTCTTC. Amino acids: CAKTSSLYNEQFF.

This clone was picked up a small number of times. This chain uses TRBV29-1 with TRBJ1-5, with 7 positions matching TRBD1. CDR1 and CDR2 from the germline V gene are SQVTM and ANQGSEA. V was clipped by 6 bases and J by 9 bases; unmatched bases: 14. This CDR3 has 14 amino acids. This CDR3 is CSVLERTGLGPQHF. The CDR3 bases are TGCAGCGTCCTAGAGCGGACAGGCCTAGGGCCCCAGCATTTT.

The rearrangement uses TRBV9 and TRBJ2-7; the match to TRBD2 covers 9 bases. V shed 4 bases, J shed 2 bases, and the junction held 10 bases outside the gene matches. This CDR3 has 16 residues. The germline gives CDR1 SGDLS, CDR2 YYNGEE. CDR3 nucleotide sequence: TGTGCCAGCAGCTTGAGGCGGACTAGCGAAACCTACGAGCAGTACTTC. Translating it yields CASSLRRTSETYEQYF.

The chain couples TRBV25-1 to TRBJ2-7, with TRBD2 identical over 11 bases. Germline V gives CDR1 MGHDK, CDR2 SYGVNS. This CDR3 has 17 amino acids. V was pared by 7 bases and J by 0 bases, with 11 bases of the junction left unmatched. The CDR3 reads CASTPGLADYSSYEQYF. The CDR3 bases are TGTGCCAGCACCCCGGGACTAGCGGACTACAGCTCCTACGAGCAGTACTTC.

The chain couples TRBV9 to TRBJ1-3; a weak D match, TRBD1 (6 bases). This CDR3 region has 16 residues. The germline V gene encodes CDR1 SGDLS and CDR2 YYNGEE. V was cut by 0 bases and J by 3 bases, with 13 bases left in between. CDR3 bases: TGTGCCAGCAGCGTAGGGGGCAGGGGTGATGGAAACACCATATATTTT. As protein: CASSVGGRGDGNTIYF.

V usage is TRBV3-1 (or the pseudogene TRBV3-2) and J usage is TRBJ1-4; 8 bases map to TRBD1. The V segment lost 3 bases and the J segment 3 bases; nucleotides outside the gene matches: 9. Germline CDR1 is LGHDT and CDR2 is YNNKEL (reference sequence). The CDR3 length is 17 residues. The CDR3 loop reads CASSQGLRGPANEKLFF. The CDR3 DNA follows: TGTGCCAGCAGCCAGGGTCTCAGGGGGCCGGCTAATGAAAAACTGTTTTTT.

This chain links TRBV11-2 with TRBJ2-7; D gene uncertain. Trimming took off 3 bases at V and 1 base at J, with 4 bases between the two ends. There are 12 residues in the CDR3. Germline V gene sequence: CDR1 SGHAT, CDR2 FQNNGV. The CDR3 DNA sequence: TGTGCCAGCAGCTTCGGGTCCTACGAGCAGTACTTC. It encodes CASSFGSYEQYF. Together with reference TRBV11-2 and TRBJ2-7, the CDR3 gives the full variable domain: EAGVAQSPRYKIIEKRQSVAFWCNPISGHATLYWYQQILGQGPKLLIQFQNNGVVDDSQLPKDRFSAERLKGVDSTLKIQPAKLEDSAVYLCASSFGSYEQYFGPGTRLTVT.

The chain recombines TRBV12-5 with TRBJ2-5; 14 bases map to TRBD2. V lost 4 bases and J lost 5; bases outside the gene matches: 12. This CDR3 contains 18 residues. Germline CDR1 is LGHNT and CDR2 is FRNRAP. CDR3 sequence reads: CASGSGLAGELPVETQYF. The CDR3 coding sequence is TGTGCTAGTGGTTCGGGACTAGCGGGAGAGTTGCCGGTTGAGACCCAGTACTTC.

CDR3 coding DNA: TGCGCCAGCAGCCAAGTGGGCGGGGCAGGTCAGCCCCAGCATTTT. This codes for CASSQVGGAGQPQHF. The rearrangement joins TRBV4-1 to TRBJ1-5, with D possibly matching TRBD1 (5 bases). Trimming removed 1 base at V and 6 bases at J, with 13 bases between. Germline CDR1 is MGHRA and CDR2 is YSYEKL. CDR3 size: 15 residues.

V usage is TRBV10-1 and J usage is TRBJ1-1; TRBD1 matches at 7 bases. The CDR3 has 14 residues. In germline, CDR1 is WNHNN, CDR2 SYGVQD (reference sequence). Trimming removed 6 bases from V and 5 bases from J; junction bases left unmatched: 9. This CDR3 reads CASSNNRGGTEAFF. The CDR3 nucleotides are TGCGCCAGCAGCAATAACAGGGGTGGAACTGAAGCTTTCTTT.

This rearrangement joins TRBV27 to TRBJ1-5, with a possible D match to TRBD1 (5 bases). Germline V gives CDR1 MNHEY, CDR2 SMNVEV (reference sequence). The length of the CDR3 is 14 residues. The ends were cut back, 2 bases at V and 4 bases at J, with 9 bases in the middle. CDR3 loop: CASSLLGANQPQHF. The CDR3 region has the DNA TGTGCCAGCAGTTTACTAGGGGCGAATCAGCCCCAGCATTTT.

The chain links TRBV9 to TRBJ2-3, with TRBD1 identical over 11 bases. Germline CDR1 is SGDLS and CDR2 is YYNGEE. This CDR3 spans 16 amino acids. V lost 4 bases to trimming and J lost 4 bases; unmatched junction nucleotides: 8. The CDR3 protein is CASSPRMGQGADTQYF. CDR3 nucleotide sequence: TGTGCCAGCAGCCCCCGAATGGGACAGGGGGCAGATACGCAGTATTTT.

The chain recombines TRBV24-1 with TRBJ2-6, with D unclear. Germline CDR1 reads KGHDR; CDR2 reads SFDVKD. The CDR3 contains 15 residues. Trimming stripped 9 bases from V and 0 bases from J, with 11 bases between. The CDR3 sequence: CATGKAGSGANVLTF. The CDR3 region has the DNA TGTGCCACCGGTAAGGCAGGCTCTGGGGCCAACGTCCTGACTTTC.

The chain couples TRBV19 to TRBJ1-1; D call uncertain. CDR1 and CDR2 from the germline V gene are LNHDA and SQIVND (reference sequence). V dropped 6 bases and J dropped 0 bases, with 14 bases sitting between them. The CDR3 extends over 15 amino acids. The CDR3 sequence: CASRESIRMNTEAFF. The CDR3 DNA follows: TGTGCCAGTAGGGAGTCTATCCGAATGAACACTGAAGCTTTCTTT.

V and J are TRBV7-9 and TRBJ2-6, with D unresolved. V was pared by 5 bases and J by 2 bases, with 7 bases between. There are 14 residues in the CDR3. Germline assignment: CDR1 SEHNR and CDR2 FQNEAQ (reference sequence). For the CDR3, the DNA is TGTGCCAGCAGCCCCCCGGCTGGGGCCAACGTCCTGACTTTC. Protein: CASSPPAGANVLTF.

The chain links TRBV6-2 or TRBV6-3 to TRBJ2-7; 7 bases match TRBD2. J gave up 7 bases and V 1 base, and 13 bases lay outside the gene matches. The germline CDR1 and CDR2 sequences are MNHEY and SVGEGT. The CDR3 contains 16 residues. The CDR3 nucleotides read TGTGCCAGCAGTTACTTGGGTTCTAGCGGTTGGGGGGAGCAGTACTTC. Amino acids: CASSYLGSSGWGEQYF.

The J gene is TRBJ2-5, the V gene TRBV4-3, with D tentatively TRBD2 (6 bases). The CDR3 runs to 17 residues. Per the germline V gene, CDR1 is LGHNA and CDR2 is YSLEER. V lost 0 bases, J lost 5 bases, and 19 bases lay in between. CDR3 bases: TGCGCCAGCAGCCAAGAAGGAACTAGCCTCAACGTGGAGACCCAGTACTTC. As protein: CASSQEGTSLNVETQYF.

The gene calls are TRBV19 and TRBJ2-1, with a tentative D call TRBD1 (5 bases). CDR1 is LNHDA, CDR2 SQIVND, per germline (reference sequence). This CDR3 has 13 residues. Trimming shortened V by 3 bases and J by 9 bases, and 12 bases separated the two germline ends. The CDR3 bases are TGTGCCAGTAGTATTTCTCTGCAGGGTGAGCAGTTCTTC. Translating gives CASSISLQGEQFF. The variable domain in full, completed from reference TRBV19 and TRBJ2-1, reads DGGITQSPKYLFRKEGQNVTLSCEQNLNHDAMYWYRQDPGQGLRLIYYSQIVNDFQKGDIAEGYSVSREKKESFPLTVTSAQKNPTAFYLCASSISLQGEQFFGPGTRLTVL.

The chain couples TRBV3-1 (or the pseudogene TRBV3-2) to TRBJ1-3; D not certain. Germline CDR1 reads LGHDT; CDR2 reads YNNKEL (reference sequence). V was pared by 1 base and J by 0 bases, with 4 bases between. This CDR3 is built from 14 residues. CDR3 sequence: CASSQAISGNTIYF. For the CDR3, the DNA is TGTGCCAGCAGCCAAGCCATCTCTGGAAACACCATATATTTT.

The gene calls are TRBV28 and TRBJ1-1; D is unclear. Trimming cost V 3 bases and J 11 bases, with 10 bases left between them. From germline, CDR1 is MDHEN and CDR2 SYDVKM. CDR3 length equals 11 residues. CDR3 coding DNA: TGTGCCAGCAGTTTTCTGGGGAGGGCTTTCTTT. This translates into CASSFLGRAFF.

This clone appeared once. This chain uses TRBV7-9 with TRBJ1-2, with a weak D call TRBD1 (6 bases). The CDR3 sequence is 15 residues long. The germline V gene encodes CDR1 SEHNR and CDR2 FQNEAQ (reference sequence). The ends were cut back, 1 base at V and 6 bases at J, with 15 bases in the middle. The CDR3 here is CASSLDLGTLDGYTF. The CDR3, as DNA: TGTGCCAGCAGCTTAGATTTAGGGACACTTGATGGCTACACCTTC.

The chain has TRBV9 and TRBJ2-1; the match to TRBD2 covers 9 bases. The CDR3 loop spans 15 amino acids. V shed 4 bases and J 3 bases; nucleotides not matched to a gene: 5. The germline CDR1 and CDR2 sequences are SGDLS and YYNGEE. The CDR3 DNA follows: TGTGCCAGCAGCCCCCTTAGCGGGAGCTACAATGAGCAGTTCTTC. Translated: CASSPLSGSYNEQFF.

The chain combines TRBV5-4 with TRBJ1-1; weak D call: TRBD1 (5 bases). Per the germline V gene, CDR1 is SGHNT and CDR2 is YYREEE (reference sequence). V dropped 4 bases and J dropped 1 base, with 11 bases sitting between them. CDR3 length: 14 residues. The CDR3 DNA is TGTGCCAGCAGCCCCGGGGGGGAGAACACTGAAGCTTTCTTT. It yields the protein CASSPGGENTEAFF.

V gene TRBV18 combines with J gene TRBJ2-7; no clear D gene. Germline CDR1 and CDR2: KGHSH and LQKENI. The CDR3 has 14 amino acids. Trimming pared 3 bases from V and 1 base from J, leaving 10 bases between. CDR3 sequence (DNA): TGTGCCAGCTCACCTTGGCAGGAATCCTACGAGCAGTACTTC. Protein sequence: CASSPWQESYEQYF.